This T cell receptor (beta chain) was identified in a study of T cell responses to AZD1222 COVID-19 vaccine. The CDR3 covers 14 residues. V was trimmed by 6 bases and J by 4 bases, leaving 15 bases between them. CDR1 is MNHEY and CDR2 is SVGAGI in the germline V gene. Sequencing was performed with immunoSEQ multiplex PCR; in TCRdb, only in-frame clones are kept and a portion is missing. The sample records under 110,000 clones, 80% to 95% being singletons. Notes on this clone: Antigen: not known.

Study-wide results and caveats: The study found vaccine-associated CD4 TCRs spanning spike, dominant at 160-218 and 743-854.

The V call is TRBV6-5, the J call TRBJ1-2; D may be TRBD1 (6 bases). The TCR originated in an adult who received the AZD1222 COVID-19 vaccine. This sample comprised peripheral blood, obtained 28 days after the second AZD1222 dose. The chain's CDR3 is CASSLRGLLYGYTF. The CDR3, as DNA: TGTGCCAGCAGCCTCAGGGGCCTCCTCTATGGCTACACCTTC.